The next 28 T cell receptor beta chains were all read from a single sample in a study of blood T cell repertoires in COVID-19. Sequenced by immunoSEQ multiplex PCR; TCRdb stores in-frame clones only, minus some. Among roughly 410,000 clones listed, over 75% were seen once. Source material: peripheral blood. The receptors shown here come from a woman in her thirties or forties with COVID-19, enrolled during active disease.

This clone was detected only once. This rearrangement joins TRBV7-9 to TRBJ1-2; D not resolved. The V gene's germline CDR1 is SEHNR and CDR2 FQNEAQ (reference sequence). This CDR3 spans 15 amino acids. V gave up 1 base and J gave up 3 bases, with 12 bases separating them. CDR3 nucleotide sequence: TGTGCCAGCAGCTTAGAGAGCAGAGGAGACTATGGCTACACCTTC. Its translation: CASSLESRGDYGYTF.

The rearrangement uses TRBV30 and TRBJ1-2, with 8 bases fitting TRBD1. Germline V gene data show CDR1 as GTSNPN and CDR2 as SVGIG (reference sequence). The CDR3 has 15 residues. The ends lost 2 bases at V and 8 bases at J; junction bases unmatched: 13. The CDR3 sequence is CAWSLQGAFSRGYTF. CDR3 in DNA: TGTGCCTGGAGTCTGCAGGGGGCGTTTTCGAGAGGCTACACCTTC.

The V and J genes are TRBV6-5 and TRBJ1-2; 7 bases match TRBD1. Germline trimming cut 2 bases from V and 4 bases from J; bases unmatched to any gene: 10. Germline lookup yields CDR1 MNHEY and CDR2 SVGAGI. This CDR3 region has 16 residues. CDR3 residues: CASSYLGTGVFYGYTF. As DNA, the CDR3 is TGTGCCAGCAGTTACCTAGGTACAGGGGTTTTCTATGGCTACACCTTC.

This clone has only a few counts. The V and J genes are TRBV7-2 and TRBJ1-5; D not resolved. The CDR3 extends over 12 amino acids. Germline V gene data show CDR1 as SGHTA and CDR2 as FQGNSA. V dropped 5 bases and J dropped 5 bases, with 7 bases sitting between them. CDR3 sequence: CASSPFDQPQHF. Written as DNA, the CDR3 is TGTGCCAGCAGCCCCTTCGATCAGCCCCAGCATTTT.

The chain employs TRBV29-1 and TRBJ1-1; 7 bases line up with TRBD1. Germline CDR1 SQVTM, CDR2 ANQGSEA. V gave up 5 bases and J gave up 1 base; unmatched junction bases: 7. CDR3 size: 14 residues. The DNA of the CDR3 is TGCAGCGTTCAGACAGGGAGTAGGAACACTGAAGCTTTCTTT. It yields the protein CSVQTGSRNTEAFF.

Concerning this clone: Distinct nucleotide sequences in the sample also encode this CDR3. The V gene is TRBV28, the J gene TRBJ1-5, with 7 bases lining up with TRBD1. This CDR3 contains 14 residues. Unmatched junction bases numbered 4, after V lost 4 bases and J lost 4 bases. Germline CDR1 is MDHEN and CDR2 is SYDVKM. The CDR3 loop is CASSSGQFNQPQHF. The CDR3 DNA follows: TGTGCCAGCAGTTCGGGACAGTTTAATCAGCCCCAGCATTTT.

The chain couples TRBV7-9 to TRBJ1-2; 9 nucleotides align to TRBD1. This CDR3 comprises 14 residues. Germline CDR1 reads SEHNR; CDR2 reads FQNEAQ (reference sequence). Germline trimming cut 2 bases from V and 8 bases from J; bases unmatched to any gene: 6. Written as DNA, the CDR3 is TGTGCCAGCAGCTTACCCGGGACAGGGTTCGGCTACACCTTC. It specifies CASSLPGTGFGYTF.

The gene calls are TRBV6-5 and TRBJ1-1; a weak D match, TRBD1 (6 bases). The CDR3 covers 15 residues. The germline V gene has CDR1 MNHEY and CDR2 SVGAGI. V lost 0 bases, J lost 0 bases, and 8 bases lay in between. The CDR3 spells CASSYSWTVNTEAFF. In DNA form, the CDR3 reads TGTGCCAGCAGTTACTCCTGGACAGTGAACACTGAAGCTTTCTTT.

There are a few counts of this clone. The chain has TRBV11-1 and TRBJ2-7, with D possibly TRBD2 on 5 matching bases. Germline assignment: CDR1 SGHAT and CDR2 FQDESV (reference sequence). The V end was cut by 7 bases, the J end by 5 bases, with 15 bases between. The CDR3 runs 13 residues. The CDR3 here is CASKAAAGDEQYF. Here the CDR3 DNA reads TGTGCCAGCAAAGCTGCTGCGGGCGACGAGCAGTACTTC.

About this clone itself: This specimen includes other DNA sequences encoding the same CDR3. The V call is TRBV9, the J call TRBJ1-1; a weak D match, TRBD1 (5 bases). The CDR3 has 13 residues. The ends were cut back, 3 bases at V and 1 base at J, with 7 bases in the middle. Germline lookup yields CDR1 SGDLS and CDR2 YYNGEE. The CDR3 sequence is CASSAGQNTEAFF. The CDR3 DNA follows: TGTGCCAGCAGCGCCGGACAGAACACTGAAGCTTTCTTT.

The chain joins TRBV4-1 to TRBJ1-4; TRBD1 might be the D (5 bases). Trimming stripped 4 bases from V and 7 bases from J, with 19 bases between. The V gene's germline CDR1 is MGHRA and CDR2 YSYEKL. This CDR3 region has 16 residues. CDR3 sequence (DNA): TGCGCCAGCAGCCCCCAATTACGACAGTTCGCTGAAAAACTGTTTTTT. Protein product: CASSPQLRQFAEKLFF.

V gene TRBV28 combines with J gene TRBJ1-5; 9 positions match TRBD1. The junction had 5 bases not matched to a gene; V was cut back by 6 bases and J by 5 bases. The CDR3 spans 14 residues. Germline V gene sequence: CDR1 MDHEN, CDR2 SYDVKM. Written as DNA, the CDR3 is TGTGCCAGCAGCCACGGGACAGGGCATCAGCCCCAGCATTTT. It is translated as CASSHGTGHQPQHF.

This clone was seen only once. Other DNA sequences from this sample encode an identical CDR3 as well. The genes are TRBV7-2 and TRBJ2-5; 10 nucleotides align to TRBD1. Germline CDR1 reads SGHTA; CDR2 reads FQGNSA. There are 14 residues in the CDR3. V lost 3 bases to trimming and J lost 5 bases; unmatched junction nucleotides: 3. The CDR3 spells CASSFDRGRETQYF. CDR3 DNA sequence: TGTGCCAGCAGCTTTGACAGGGGGCGGGAGACCCAGTACTTC. The whole variable domain, remainder taken from reference TRBV7-2 and TRBJ2-5, is GAGVSQSPSNKVTEKGKDVELRCDPISGHTALYWYRQSLGQGLEFLIYFQGNSAPDKSGLPSDRFSAERTGGSVSTLTIQRTQQEDSAVYLCASSFDRGRETQYFGPGTRLLVL.

This chain links TRBV27 with TRBJ1-6; D perhaps matches TRBD1 (5 bases). The CDR3 is made up of 15 amino acids. Germline V lookup: CDR1 MNHEY, CDR2 SMNVEV (reference sequence). Trimming stripped 7 bases from V and 8 bases from J, with 18 bases between. For the CDR3, the DNA is TGTGCCAGCAAACAGACAGCCGGCGTCGATTCACCCCTCCACTTT. Residues: CASKQTAGVDSPLHF.

The gene calls are TRBV6-2 or TRBV6-3 and TRBJ2-3; TRBD1 aligns across 8 bases. CDR3 length: 16 residues. With 6 bases clipped from V and 5 bases from J, the junction kept 13 bases outside the gene matches. The V gene's germline CDR1 is MNHEY and CDR2 SVGEGT. CDR3 amino acids: CASSPRQGTVEDTQYF. Written as DNA, the CDR3 is TGTGCCAGCAGCCCCCGACAGGGGACAGTCGAAGATACGCAGTATTTT.

This clone was seen only once. The J gene is TRBJ2-5, the V gene TRBV13; a possible D gene is TRBD1 (5 bases). The CDR3 loop spans 15 amino acids. Trimming cost V 1 base and J 5 bases, with 14 bases left between them. Germline values: CDR1 PRHDT, CDR2 FYEKMQ (reference sequence). The CDR3 protein is CASSLDFRAQETQYF. The DNA for the CDR3 is TGTGCCAGCAGCTTAGACTTCAGGGCGCAGGAGACCCAGTACTTC.

The rearrangement uses TRBV25-1 and TRBJ1-5; a possible D gene is TRBD1 (6 bases). The germline V and J ends were trimmed by 1 base and 0 bases, with 13 bases remaining between them. CDR3 size: 17 residues. The germline V gene encodes CDR1 MGHDK and CDR2 SYGVNS. The CDR3 region has the DNA TGTGCCAGCAGTGAATCTAGGGGGGGAAATAGCAATCAGCCCCAGCATTTT. Its protein product is CASSESRGGNSNQPQHF.

This chain connects TRBV28 to TRBJ2-7; perhaps TRBD1 as D (6 bases). The length of the CDR3 is 18 residues. Trimming removed 6 bases from V and 2 bases from J, with 26 bases in between. CDR1 and CDR2 (germline): MDHEN, SYDVKM. The DNA of the CDR3 is TGTGCCAGCAGCCAACACAGGTGGGGGCAGGAAACCCCCTACGAGCAGTACTTC. Translated: CASSQHRWGQETPYEQYF.

This clone was seen repeatedly, ten times or more. This chain connects TRBV28 to TRBJ1-4, with D possibly matching TRBD1 (6 bases). Germline CDR1 and CDR2: MDHEN and SYDVKM. This CDR3 has 14 residues. V lost 5 bases, J lost 8 bases, and 15 bases lay in between. The CDR3 spells CASSLQGKREKLFF. The CDR3 coding sequence is TGTGCCAGCAGTCTACAGGGAAAACGCGAAAAACTGTTTTTT.

The chain joins TRBV10-3 to TRBJ2-2, with D maybe TRBD2 (5 bases). From germline, CDR1 is ENHRY and CDR2 SYGVKD. The CDR3 totals 14 residues. V lost 3 bases to trimming and J lost 3 bases, with 8 bases between them. CDR3 protein: CAISDMRDTGELFF. CDR3 in DNA: TGTGCCATCAGTGATATGAGGGACACCGGGGAGCTGTTTTTT.

This chain joins TRBV18 and TRBJ1-4; perhaps TRBD1 as D (6 bases). The V end was cut by 3 bases, the J end by 3 bases, with 17 bases between. Germline V CDR1 and CDR2: KGHSH, LQKENI. The CDR3 runs 17 residues. The DNA of the CDR3 is TGTGCCAGCTCACCTTCCGGGACACGGTCCTCTAATGAAAAACTGTTTTTT. Its protein product is CASSPSGTRSSNEKLFF.

V is TRBV6-2 or TRBV6-3 and J is TRBJ2-1; 14 nucleotides align to TRBD2. Germline values: CDR1 MNHEY, CDR2 SVGEGT. The CDR3 has 19 residues. With 4 bases clipped from V and 0 bases from J, the junction kept 8 bases outside the gene matches. DNA of the CDR3: TGTGCCAGCAGTTCTACGGGGACTAGCGGGGGTAGCTCCTACAATGAGCAGTTCTTC. It yields the protein CASSSTGTSGGSSYNEQFF.

V is TRBV3-1 (or the pseudogene TRBV3-2) and J is TRBJ1-2, with 7 bases that match TRBD1. The trim removed 0 bases at V and 8 bases at J, leaving 12 bases unmatched. The CDR3 is made up of 16 amino acids. Germline V gene data show CDR1 as LGHDT and CDR2 as YNNKEL (reference sequence). DNA of the CDR3: TGTGCCAGCAGCCAAGAAAGTTCGTGGAGGGGACAGGGCTACACCTTC. Protein: CASSQESSWRGQGYTF.

J is TRBJ2-1 and V is TRBV12-3 or TRBV12-4; 8 bases align to TRBD1. Trimming cost V 6 bases and J 7 bases; bases outside gene matches: 5. The CDR3 consists of 13 residues. CDR3 in amino acids: CASSPGQVNEQFF. CDR3 in DNA: TGTGCCAGCAGCCCGGGACAGGTGAATGAGCAGTTCTTC.

The chain employs TRBV9 and TRBJ1-1; D is ambiguous. Trimming pared 0 bases from V and 1 base from J, leaving 7 bases between. The CDR3 runs 14 residues. Germline CDR1 is SGDLS and CDR2 is YYNGEE. The CDR3 protein is CASSVGPRNTEAFF. The CDR3 DNA follows: TGTGCCAGCAGCGTAGGGCCTAGGAACACTGAAGCTTTCTTT.

The chain has TRBV7-9 and TRBJ1-4; tentative D call: TRBD1 (6 bases). The germline V and J ends were trimmed by 7 bases and 4 bases, with 16 bases remaining between them. The CDR3 has 15 amino acids. Per germline, CDR1 SEHNR and CDR2 FQNEAQ (reference sequence). CDR3 protein: CASTRRGAGNEKLFF. CDR3 DNA sequence: TGTGCCAGCACCCGGCGGGGGGCGGGTAATGAAAAACTGTTTTTT.

The V gene is TRBV19, the J gene TRBJ1-4; TRBD1 matches 7 bases. The CDR3 covers 14 residues. Trimming at V came to 6 bases and at J to 7 bases, leaving 8 bases not matched to a gene. Germline assignment: CDR1 LNHDA and CDR2 SQIVND (reference sequence). CDR3 amino acids: CASSNRGIREKLFF. For the CDR3, the DNA is TGTGCCAGTAGCAACAGGGGAATACGTGAAAAACTGTTTTTT.

The chain has TRBV6-2 or TRBV6-3 and TRBJ2-3, with 11 positions matching TRBD1. The trim removed 5 bases at V and 2 bases at J, leaving 6 bases unmatched. Germline values: CDR1 MNHEY, CDR2 SVGEGT. The CDR3 has 16 residues. The CDR3 here is CASSTRTGGITDTQYF. In DNA, the CDR3 is TGTGCCAGCAGTACCCGGACAGGGGGCATCACAGATACGCAGTATTTT.